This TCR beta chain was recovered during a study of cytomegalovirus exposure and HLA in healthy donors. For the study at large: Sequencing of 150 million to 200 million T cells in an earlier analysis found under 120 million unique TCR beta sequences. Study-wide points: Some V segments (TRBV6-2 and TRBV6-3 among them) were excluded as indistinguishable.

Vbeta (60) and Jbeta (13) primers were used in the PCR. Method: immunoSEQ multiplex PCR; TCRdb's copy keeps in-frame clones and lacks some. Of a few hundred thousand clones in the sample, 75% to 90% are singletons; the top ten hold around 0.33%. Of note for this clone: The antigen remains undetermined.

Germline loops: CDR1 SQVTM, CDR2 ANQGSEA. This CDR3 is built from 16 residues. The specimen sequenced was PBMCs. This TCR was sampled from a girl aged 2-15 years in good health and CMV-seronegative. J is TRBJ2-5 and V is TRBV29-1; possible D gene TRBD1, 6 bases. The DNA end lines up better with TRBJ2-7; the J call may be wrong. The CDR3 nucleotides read TGCAGCGTTGAAGCTGCAGAGGCCACAGGGAACTACGAGCAGTACTTC. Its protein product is CSVEAAEATGNYEQYF.